The 14 T cell receptor beta chains below were found in one sample sequenced in a study of T cells in Graves' hyperthyroidism and ophthalmopathy. Using RNA transcripts as the source, TCR beta CDR3 regions were amplified. HTBI primers were employed in a first-round RT-PCR of the TCR CDR3. TCRdb analysed the multiplex PCR reads with MiXCR anew, one entry per CDR3 protein. The table includes 300,000 to 400,000 distinct CDR3 sequences, around 20% detected once. Sequencing input: blood. The receptors were sampled from a woman between 50 and 59 years old with Graves' hyperthyroidism.

At least ten counts were recorded for this clonotype. This chain connects TRBV9 to TRBJ2-7; D possibly corresponds to TRBD2 (6 bases). The CDR3 is made up of 14 amino acids. V was clipped by 0 bases and J by 4 bases, with 11 bases between them. Germline CDR1 SGDLS, CDR2 YYNGEE. For the CDR3, the DNA is TGTGCCAGCAGCGTAGACGGGAGTGGATACGAGCAGTACTTC. Protein sequence: CASSVDGSGYEQYF.

This clonotype was observed at least ten times. The chain combines TRBV30 with TRBJ1-1; possibly TRBD1 for D (5 bases). The V gene's germline CDR1 is GTSNPN and CDR2 SVGIG (reference sequence). With 5 bases removed from V and 0 bases from J, the gap between germline ends came to 13 bases. This CDR3 is 14 amino acids long. CDR3 sequence (DNA): TGTGCCTGGCTCCGGGAAGGGGTGAACACTGAAGCTTTCTTT. Translating it yields CAWLREGVNTEAFF.

The rearrangement joins TRBV6-2 or TRBV6-3 to TRBJ2-7; no clear D. The CDR3 covers 13 residues. Per germline, CDR1 MNHEY and CDR2 SVGEGT. Between the trimmed V and J ends, which lost 3 bases and 5 bases, there was a span of 11 bases. CDR3 sequence (DNA): TGTGCCAGCAGTTATTCGACCCGGGACGAGCAGTACTTC. This encodes CASSYSTRDEQYF.

Details on this clonotype: Possible read error: a much larger clone is one base away. The gene calls are TRBV28 and TRBJ1-2; 10 bases line up with TRBD1. CDR3 size: 15 residues. The germline CDR1 and CDR2 sequences are MDHEN and SYDVKM. The CDR3 DNA is TGTGCCAGCAGTACGCCCGGGACAGGGGAGAGTGGCTACATCTTC. Translating it yields CASSTPGTGESGYIF.

The chain joins TRBV30 to TRBJ2-1; 7 bases agree with TRBD2. This CDR3 region has 14 residues. V shed 3 bases, J shed 2 bases, and the junction held 4 bases outside the gene matches. Germline CDR1 reads GTSNPN; CDR2 reads SVGIG (reference sequence). The CDR3 loop reads CAWSAGGAYNEQFF. The CDR3 DNA is TGTGCCTGGAGCGCTGGGGGGGCCTACAATGAGCAGTTCTTC.

The genes are TRBV4-1 and TRBJ2-7; D unresolved. CDR1 is MGHRA and CDR2 is YSYEKL in the germline V gene. Between the trimmed V and J ends, which lost 4 bases and 5 bases, there was a span of 12 bases. The CDR3 runs 13 residues. The CDR3 bases are TGCGCCAGCAGCCCCCATCGGGTCGACGAGCAGTACTTC. The encoded protein is CASSPHRVDEQYF.

This chain uses TRBV11-3 with TRBJ1-1; TRBD1 agrees at 8 bases. V shed 5 bases and J 1 base; nucleotides not matched to a gene: 3. The length of the CDR3 is 14 residues. Germline V lookup: CDR1 SGHNT, CDR2 YENEEA. CDR3 sequence (DNA): TGTGCCAGCAGCCGGGGACAGGCGAACACTGAAGCTTTCTTT. It translates to CASSRGQANTEAFF.

This clonotype was detected many times. The V call is TRBV28, the J call TRBJ1-2, with 9 bases identical to TRBD1. Trimming cost V 9 bases and J 8 bases; bases outside gene matches: 7. Germline V lookup: CDR1 MDHEN, CDR2 SYDVKM. The CDR3 is 12 residues long. CDR3 protein: CASKTGGSGYTF. In nucleotides, the CDR3 is TGTGCCAGTAAGACAGGGGGAAGCGGCTACACCTTC.

This clonotype appeared many times. The chain's CDR3 is CSAKLAGPDTQYF. CDR3 nucleotides: TGCAGTGCGAAACTAGCGGGACCAGATACGCAGTATTTT. The chain links TRBV20-1 to TRBJ2-3, with TRBD2 matching over 10 bases. The germline CDR1 and CDR2 sequences are DFQATT and SNEGSKA (reference sequence). The trim removed 6 bases at V and 4 bases at J, leaving 4 bases unmatched. This CDR3 spans 13 amino acids.

The chain recombines TRBV12-3 or TRBV12-4 with TRBJ1-4; TRBD1 aligns across 7 bases. The trim removed 6 bases at V and 8 bases at J, leaving 9 bases unmatched. This CDR3 contains 14 residues. As DNA, the CDR3 is TGTGCCAGCAGCCTACAGGGGATGGAGGAAAAACTGTTTTTT. It is translated as CASSLQGMEEKLFF.

The rearrangement uses TRBV20-1 and TRBJ2-1, with 15 nucleotides matching TRBD2. The CDR3 covers 15 residues. Germline assignment: CDR1 DFQATT and CDR2 SNEGSKA (reference sequence). After removal of 6 bases from V and 4 bases from J, the junction contained 4 bases not matched to a gene. CDR3 nucleotide sequence: TGCAGTGCCCCGGGACTAGCGGGGGGTTACAATGAGCAGTTCTTC. Protein product: CSAPGLAGGYNEQFF.

The count of this clonotype is one. The rearrangement joins TRBV5-6 to TRBJ2-1; 12 bases are shared with TRBD2. The CDR3 is 16 residues long. Germline V gene lookup returns CDR1 SGHDT and CDR2 YYEEEE. V trimming: 5 bases; J trimming: 0 bases; junction bases outside the gene matches: 3. DNA for the CDR3: TGTGCCAGCAGGAGGGGACTAGCGGGCTCCTACAATGAGCAGTTCTTC. Encoded protein: CASRRGLAGSYNEQFF.

This clonotype was seen many times. V usage is TRBV7-9 and J usage is TRBJ1-6; TRBD1 might be the D (5 bases). The length of the CDR3 is 13 residues. V was cut by 7 bases and J by 8 bases, with 12 bases left in between. Germline CDR1 and CDR2: SEHNR and FQNEAQ (reference sequence). The CDR3 nucleotides read TGTGCCAGCAACGGGGCTCCGCATTCACCCCTCCACTTT. Translation: CASNGAPHSPLHF.

V is TRBV28 and J is TRBJ2-1, with D unclear. The CDR3 is 11 amino acids. The V end lost 6 bases, the J end lost 7 bases, and 7 bases lay between the germline ends. Per the germline V gene, CDR1 is MDHEN and CDR2 is SYDVKM. CDR3: CASRNGNEQFF. For the CDR3, the DNA is TGTGCCAGCAGGAACGGGAATGAGCAGTTCTTC. Full variable domain (outside the CDR3, taken from reference TRBV28 and TRBJ2-1): DVKVTQSSRYLVKRTGEKVFLECVQDMDHENMFWYRQDPGLGLRLIYFSYDVKMKEKGDIPEGYSVSREKKERFSLILESASTNQTSMYLCASRNGNEQFFGPGTRLTVL.